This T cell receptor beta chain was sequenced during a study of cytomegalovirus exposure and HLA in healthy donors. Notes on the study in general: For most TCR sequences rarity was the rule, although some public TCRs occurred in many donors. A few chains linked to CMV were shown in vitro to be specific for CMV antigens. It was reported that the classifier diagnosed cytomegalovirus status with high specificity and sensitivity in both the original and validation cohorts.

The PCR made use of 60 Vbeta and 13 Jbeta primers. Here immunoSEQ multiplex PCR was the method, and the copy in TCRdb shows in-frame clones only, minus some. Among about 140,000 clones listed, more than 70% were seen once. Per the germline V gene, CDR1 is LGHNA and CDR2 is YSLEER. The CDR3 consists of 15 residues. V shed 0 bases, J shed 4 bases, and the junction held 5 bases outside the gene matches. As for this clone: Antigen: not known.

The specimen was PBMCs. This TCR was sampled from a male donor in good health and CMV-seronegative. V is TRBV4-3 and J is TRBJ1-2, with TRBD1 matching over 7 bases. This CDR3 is CASSQEGDSFYGYTF. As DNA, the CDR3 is TGCGCCAGCAGCCAAGAAGGGGACAGTTTCTATGGCTACACCTTC.